Below, 18 T cell receptor beta chains from the same sample are listed, as sequenced in a study of CD8 T cells in ankylosing spondylitis. Whole-study findings and limits: Ankylosing spondylitis blood appeared to be characterized by a TCR beta motif of fewer than ten highly homologous variants.

These receptors have no known antigen. TCRdb used MiXCR to reprocess the 5' RACE reads, holding one entry per CDR3 protein. Of tens of thousands of distinct CDR3 sequences in the sample, more than 8.5% were seen once. What was sequenced was blood, either unsorted or a sorted T cell fraction (not recorded which). These receptors originate from a male donor with ankylosing spondylitis.

This clonotype was seen many times. The chain has TRBV10-3 and TRBJ2-7, with D perhaps matching TRBD2 (6 bases). This CDR3 has 14 residues. Germline CDR1 and CDR2: ENHRY and SYGVKD. Trimming cost V 4 bases and J 2 bases, with 12 bases left between them. The CDR3 spells CAISGGTGAYEQYF. The CDR3 DNA reads TGTGCCATCAGTGGGGGGACGGGGGCCTACGAGCAGTACTTC.

This clonotype was found a few times. The chain has TRBV6-1 and TRBJ2-1; unclear D gene. Germline V CDR1 and CDR2: MNHNS, SASEGT. The CDR3 extends over 13 amino acids. V lost 4 bases and J lost 8, with 12 bases in between. CDR3 sequence: CASSADLFYEQFF. The DNA of the CDR3 is TGTGCCAGCAGTGCCGACTTATTCTATGAGCAGTTCTTC.

This clonotype was observed at least ten times. The chain combines TRBV2 with TRBJ1-1; D unresolved. The germline V gene has CDR1 SNHLY and CDR2 FYNNEI. The CDR3 sequence is 14 residues long. V lost 8 bases and J lost 0, with 13 bases in between. CDR3 residues: CASLGRYMNTEAFF. The CDR3 DNA is TGTGCCAGCTTAGGACGGTACATGAACACTGAAGCTTTCTTT. Supplemented by reference TRBV2 and TRBJ1-1, the full variable domain reads EPEVTQTPSHQVTQMGQEVILRCVPISNHLYFYWYRQILGQKVEFLVSFYNNEISEKSEIFDDQFSVERPDGSNFTLKIRSTKLEDSAMYFCASLGRYMNTEAFFGQGTRLTVV.

The rearrangement links TRBV13 to TRBJ2-1; D is perhaps TRBD2 (6 bases). The length of the CDR3 is 16 residues. The V gene's germline CDR1 is PRHDT and CDR2 FYEKMQ (reference sequence). V was clipped by 1 base and J by 3 bases, with 13 bases between them. The chain's CDR3 is CASSLVGGVGYNEQFF. The CDR3 DNA reads TGTGCCAGCAGCTTAGTCGGCGGGGTGGGCTACAATGAGCAGTTCTTC.

This clonotype was counted only a few times. J is TRBJ2-5 and V is TRBV7-9; D is unresolved. V was clipped by 1 base and J by 1 base, with 7 bases between them. This CDR3 spans 14 amino acids. From germline, CDR1 is SEHNR and CDR2 FQNEAQ (reference sequence). The CDR3 loop is CASSLGGSQETQYF. Here the CDR3 DNA reads TGTGCCAGCAGCTTAGGCGGTAGCCAAGAGACCCAGTACTTC.

In this sample, this clonotype turned up a few times. This rearrangement joins TRBV5-1 to TRBJ2-1, with 8 bases lining up with TRBD2. Germline V gives CDR1 SGHRS, CDR2 YFSETQ. After removal of 3 bases from V and 5 bases from J, the junction contained 10 bases not matched to a gene. The CDR3 runs 16 residues. CDR3 protein: CASSSWREEPNNEQFF. CDR3 coding DNA: TGCGCCAGCAGCTCGTGGCGGGAGGAACCAAACAATGAGCAGTTCTTC.

By share of the sample, this clonotype is medium-sized (0.01 to 0.1%). This chain joins TRBV4-2 and TRBJ2-3, with TRBD2 identical over 10 bases. The germline V gene has CDR1 LGHNA and CDR2 YNFKEQ. The CDR3 runs 15 residues. The ends lost 0 bases at V and 4 bases at J; junction bases unmatched: 1. The CDR3 spells CASSQETSGADTQYF. The CDR3 nucleotides are TGTGCCAGCAGCCAAGAAACTAGCGGGGCAGATACGCAGTATTTT.

This clonotype was observed a few times. The V and J genes are TRBV24-1 and TRBJ2-3; 15 bases map to TRBD2. The V and J ends lost 7 bases and 2 bases, in that order; junction bases with no gene match: 9. This CDR3 comprises 18 residues. Germline CDR1 reads KGHDR; CDR2 reads SFDVKD. As DNA, the CDR3 is TGTGCCACCAGCCGACACGGGACTAGCGGGAGGACCACAGATACGCAGTATTTT. Protein sequence: CATSRHGTSGRTTDTQYF.

The chain carries TRBV9 and TRBJ2-1; D not resolved. The germline gives CDR1 SGDLS, CDR2 YYNGEE. V was trimmed by 0 bases and J by 3 bases, leaving 7 bases between them. The CDR3 runs to 14 residues. CDR3 in DNA: TGTGCCAGCAGCGTAGCTGGAGACTACAATGAGCAGTTCTTC. It is translated as CASSVAGDYNEQFF.

This clonotype was seen many times. The rearrangement joins TRBV29-1 to TRBJ2-1; D is possibly TRBD1 (5 bases). The V gene lost 7 bases and the J gene lost 0 bases, with 13 bases spanning the gap. The CDR3 consists of 14 residues. The germline V gene encodes CDR1 SQVTM and CDR2 ANQGSEA. The CDR3 DNA reads as TGCAGCGCCCGGCAGGACAACTCCTACAATGAGCAGTTCTTC. Amino acid sequence: CSARQDNSYNEQFF.

This clonotype was counted many times. The rearrangement uses TRBV11-2 and TRBJ2-1; D is ambiguous. CDR3 size: 14 residues. V was pared by 5 bases and J by 10 bases, with 18 bases between. Per germline, CDR1 SGHAT and CDR2 FQNNGV. This chain's CDR3 is CASSTTLEPLEQFF. The DNA for the CDR3 is TGTGCCAGCAGCACCACTTTAGAGCCATTGGAGCAGTTCTTC. Based on the CDR3 plus reference TRBV11-2 and TRBJ2-1, the full variable domain is EAGVAQSPRYKIIEKRQSVAFWCNPISGHATLYWYQQILGQGPKLLIQFQNNGVVDDSQLPKDRFSAERLKGVDSTLKIQPAKLEDSAVYLCASSTTLEPLEQFFGPGTRLTVL.

The chain couples TRBV3-1 to TRBJ2-3; maybe TRBD2 (6 bases). Trimming took 4 bases from V and 2 from J, leaving 19 bases between them. The CDR3 spans 17 residues. Germline V lookup: CDR1 LGHDT, CDR2 YNNKEL (reference sequence). Here the CDR3 reads CASSPALGTYNTDTQYF. The CDR3 coding sequence is TGTGCCAGCAGCCCAGCTCTGGGGACTTACAACACAGATACGCAGTATTTT.

This clonotype was seen ten or more times. V gene TRBV7-9 combines with J gene TRBJ1-4; D unclear. The V and J ends lost 5 bases and 14 bases respectively, with 15 bases between them. Germline V CDR1 and CDR2: SEHNR, FQNEAQ (reference sequence). The length of the CDR3 is 12 residues. CDR3 region: CASSPTRAELFF. Written as DNA, the CDR3 is TGTGCCAGCAGCCCGACTAGGGCCGAGCTGTTTTTT.

V is TRBV3-1 and J is TRBJ2-1, with TRBD2 matching 14 bases. The V gene's germline CDR1 is LGHDT and CDR2 YNNKEL (reference sequence). This CDR3 comprises 20 residues. V lost 1 base to trimming and J lost 6 bases; unmatched junction nucleotides: 14. The CDR3 loop reads CASSQVGGTSGSKVSNEQFF. CDR3 in DNA: TGTGCCAGCAGCCAAGTAGGGGGGACTAGCGGGAGTAAGGTGAGCAATGAGCAGTTCTTC.

This clonotype showed up just a few times. The gene calls are TRBV3-1 and TRBJ1-5; no clear D gene. V was cut by 0 bases and J by 0 bases, with 9 bases left in between. Per the germline V gene, CDR1 is LGHDT and CDR2 is YNNKEL (reference sequence). The CDR3 length is 16 residues. The CDR3 region is CASSQDYGNSNQPQHF. CDR3 coding DNA: TGTGCCAGCAGCCAAGATTATGGAAATAGCAATCAGCCCCAGCATTTT.

There are many counts of this clonotype. V and J are TRBV24-1 and TRBJ2-1, with D tentatively TRBD2 (7 bases). This CDR3 contains 17 residues. Deletions cut 3 bases from V and 7 bases from J, with 21 bases between. CDR1 is KGHDR, CDR2 SFDVKD, per germline. For the CDR3, the DNA is TGTGCCACCAGTGATCCCGGGGAGGGGGAAACAGGGAATGAGCAGTTCTTC. It codes for CATSDPGEGETGNEQFF.

There are many counts of this clonotype. V is TRBV29-1 and J is TRBJ1-2, with a weak D call TRBD1 (6 bases). CDR1 is SQVTM, CDR2 ANQGSEA, per germline. The CDR3 is 15 residues long. V was pared by 5 bases and J by 4 bases, with 20 bases between. CDR3 bases: TGCAGCGTTCCTGATGGACAGCCAAGCGCCTATGGCTACACCTTC. Its protein product is CSVPDGQPSAYGYTF.

This clonotype was detected many times. This chain joins TRBV7-9 and TRBJ2-7, with TRBD1 identical over 7 bases. Germline values: CDR1 SEHNR, CDR2 FQNEAQ (reference sequence). CDR3 length: 15 residues. V lost 5 bases, J lost 0 bases, and 7 bases stayed unmatched. CDR3 residues: CASSPRTGLSYEQYV. The CDR3 DNA reads as TGTGCCAGCAGCCCGAGGACAGGTCTCTCCTACGAGCAGTACGTC.